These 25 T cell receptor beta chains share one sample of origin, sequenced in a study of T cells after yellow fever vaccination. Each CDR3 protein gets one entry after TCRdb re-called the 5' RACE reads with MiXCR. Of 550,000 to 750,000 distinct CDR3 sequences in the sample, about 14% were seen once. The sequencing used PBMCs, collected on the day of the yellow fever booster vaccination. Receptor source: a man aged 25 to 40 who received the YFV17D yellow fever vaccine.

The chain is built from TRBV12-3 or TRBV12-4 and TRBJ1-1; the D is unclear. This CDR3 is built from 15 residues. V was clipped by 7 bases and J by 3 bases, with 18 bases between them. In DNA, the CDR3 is TGTGCCAGCAAGTACGGAGAAACGAGCTACACTGAAGCTTTCTTT. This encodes CASKYGETSYTEAFF.

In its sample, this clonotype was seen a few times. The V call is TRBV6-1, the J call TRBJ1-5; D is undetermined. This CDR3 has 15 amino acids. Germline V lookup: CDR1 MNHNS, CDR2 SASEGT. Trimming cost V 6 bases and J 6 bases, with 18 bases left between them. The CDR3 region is CASSAPGDPSQPQHF. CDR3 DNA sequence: TGTGCCAGCAGCGCGCCGGGAGACCCGAGTCAGCCCCAGCATTTT.

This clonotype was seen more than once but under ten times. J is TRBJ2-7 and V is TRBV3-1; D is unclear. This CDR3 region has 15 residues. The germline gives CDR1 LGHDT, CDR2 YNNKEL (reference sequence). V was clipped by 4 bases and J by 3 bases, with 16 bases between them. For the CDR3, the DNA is TGTGCCAGCAGCCTCTCTCTTGAGACTGGCTACGAGCAGTACTTC. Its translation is CASSLSLETGYEQYF.

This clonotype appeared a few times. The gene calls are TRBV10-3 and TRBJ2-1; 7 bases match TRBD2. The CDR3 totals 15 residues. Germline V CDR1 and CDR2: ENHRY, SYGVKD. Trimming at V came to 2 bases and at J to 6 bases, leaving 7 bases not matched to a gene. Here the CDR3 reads CAISEGAGYGNEQFF. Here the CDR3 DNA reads TGTGCCATCAGTGAGGGAGCGGGATACGGCAATGAGCAGTTCTTC.

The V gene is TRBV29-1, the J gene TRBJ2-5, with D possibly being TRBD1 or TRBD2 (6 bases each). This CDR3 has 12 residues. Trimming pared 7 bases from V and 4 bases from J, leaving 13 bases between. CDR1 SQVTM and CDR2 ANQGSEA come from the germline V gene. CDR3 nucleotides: TGCAGCGCCGGGGGCTGGAGAGAGACCCAGTACTTC. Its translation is CSAGGWRETQYF.

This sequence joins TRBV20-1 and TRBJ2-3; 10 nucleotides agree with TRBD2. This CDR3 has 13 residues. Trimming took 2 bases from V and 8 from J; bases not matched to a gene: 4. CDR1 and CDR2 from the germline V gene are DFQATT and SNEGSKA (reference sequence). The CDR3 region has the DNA TGCAGTGCTAGACTAGCGGGAGTGGGTACGCAGTATTTT. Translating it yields CSARLAGVGTQYF.

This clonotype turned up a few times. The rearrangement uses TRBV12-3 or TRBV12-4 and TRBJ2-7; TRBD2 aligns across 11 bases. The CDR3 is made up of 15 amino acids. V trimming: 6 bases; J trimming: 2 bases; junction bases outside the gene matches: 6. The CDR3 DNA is TGTGCCAGCAGACCGACTAGCGGGGCAACCTACGAGCAGTACTTC. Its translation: CASRPTSGATYEQYF.

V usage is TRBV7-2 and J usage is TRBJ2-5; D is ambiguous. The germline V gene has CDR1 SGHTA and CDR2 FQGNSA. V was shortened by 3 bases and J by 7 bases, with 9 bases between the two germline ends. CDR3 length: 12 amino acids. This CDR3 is CASSFATGTQYF. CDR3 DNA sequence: TGTGCCAGCAGCTTTGCCACGGGGACCCAGTACTTC.

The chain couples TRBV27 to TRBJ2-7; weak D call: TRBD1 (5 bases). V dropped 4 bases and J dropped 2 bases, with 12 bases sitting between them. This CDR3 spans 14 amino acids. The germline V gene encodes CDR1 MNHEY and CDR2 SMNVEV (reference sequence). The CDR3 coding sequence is TGTGCCAGCAGTTATTGGCAGGGCGCCTACGAGCAGTACTTC. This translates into CASSYWQGAYEQYF.

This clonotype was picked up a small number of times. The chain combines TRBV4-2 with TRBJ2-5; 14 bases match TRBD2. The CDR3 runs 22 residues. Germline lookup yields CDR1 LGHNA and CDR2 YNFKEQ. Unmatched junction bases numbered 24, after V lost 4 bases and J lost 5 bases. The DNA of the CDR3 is TGTGCCAGCAGCCCGCACGGGACAGGGGCCCGAAGACTAGCGGGAGGGGCTGAGACCCAGTACTTC. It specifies CASSPHGTGARRLAGGAETQYF.

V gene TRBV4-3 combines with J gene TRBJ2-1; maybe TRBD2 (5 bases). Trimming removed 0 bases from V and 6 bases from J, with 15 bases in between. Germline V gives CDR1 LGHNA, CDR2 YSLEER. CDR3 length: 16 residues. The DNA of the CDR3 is TGCGCCAGCAGCCAAGAAACAAATCCCGGGGTCAATGAGCAGTTCTTC. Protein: CASSQETNPGVNEQFF.

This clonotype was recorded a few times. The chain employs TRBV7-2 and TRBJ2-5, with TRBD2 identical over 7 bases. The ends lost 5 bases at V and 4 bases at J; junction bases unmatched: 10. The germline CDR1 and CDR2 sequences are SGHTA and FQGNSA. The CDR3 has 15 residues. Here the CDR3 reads CASSTTRGEGETQYF. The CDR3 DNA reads TGTGCCAGCAGCACGACTAGAGGGGAGGGAGAGACCCAGTACTTC.

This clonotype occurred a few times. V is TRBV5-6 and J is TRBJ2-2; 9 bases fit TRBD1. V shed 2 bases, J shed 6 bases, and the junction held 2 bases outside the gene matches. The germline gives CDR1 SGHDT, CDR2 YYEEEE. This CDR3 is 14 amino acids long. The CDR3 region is CASSLQGASGELFF. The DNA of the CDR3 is TGTGCCAGCAGCTTACAGGGGGCTTCCGGGGAGCTGTTTTTT. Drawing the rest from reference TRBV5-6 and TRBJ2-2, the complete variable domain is DAGVTQSPTHLIKTRGQQVTLRCSPKSGHDTVSWYQQALGQGPQFIFQYYEEEERQRGNFPDRFSGHQFPNYSSELNVNALLLGDSALYLCASSLQGASGELFFGEGSRLTVL.

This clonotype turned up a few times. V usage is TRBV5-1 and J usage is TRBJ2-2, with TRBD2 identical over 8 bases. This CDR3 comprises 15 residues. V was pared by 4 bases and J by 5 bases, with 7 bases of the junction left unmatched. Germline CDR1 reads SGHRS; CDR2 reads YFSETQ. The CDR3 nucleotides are TGCGCCAGCAGCCAATCGAGCGGGAGTACCGGGGAGCTGTTTTTT. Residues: CASSQSSGSTGELFF. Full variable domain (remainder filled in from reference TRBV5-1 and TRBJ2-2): KAGVTQTPRYLIKTRGQQVTLSCSPISGHRSVSWYQQTPGQGLQFLFEYFSETQRNKGNFPGRFSGRQFSNSRSEMNVSTLELGDSALYLCASSQSSGSTGELFFGEGSRLTVL.

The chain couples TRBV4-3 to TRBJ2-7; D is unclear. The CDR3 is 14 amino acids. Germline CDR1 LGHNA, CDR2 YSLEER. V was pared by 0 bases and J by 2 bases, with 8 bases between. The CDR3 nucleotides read TGCGCCAGCAGCCAAGATTATAGCCCCTACGAGCAGTACTTC. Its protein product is CASSQDYSPYEQYF.

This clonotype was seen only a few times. The CDR3 DNA is TGTGCCAGCAGCGACCCGCAGGGTGGAGGATCTGGGGCCAACGTCCTGACTTTC. It translates to CASSDPQGGGSGANVLTF. The J gene is TRBJ2-6, the V gene TRBV11-1; D possibly uses TRBD1 or TRBD2 (5 bases each). The CDR3 runs to 18 residues. With 5 bases removed from V and 1 base from J, the gap between germline ends came to 18 bases. CDR1 SGHAT and CDR2 FQDESV come from the germline V gene (reference sequence).

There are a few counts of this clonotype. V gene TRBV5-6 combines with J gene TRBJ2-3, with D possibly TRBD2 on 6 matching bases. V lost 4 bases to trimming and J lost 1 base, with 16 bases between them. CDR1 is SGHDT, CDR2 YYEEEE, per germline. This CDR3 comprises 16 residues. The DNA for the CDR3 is TGTGCCAGCAGCAACCTAGGAGGGCTGGGCACAGATACGCAGTATTTT. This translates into CASSNLGGLGTDTQYF.

The chain's CDR3 is CASSDEGLMTDTQYF. The CDR3 region has the DNA TGTGCCAGCAGTGACGAGGGACTCATGACAGATACGCAGTATTTT. The genes are TRBV6-4 and TRBJ2-3; TRBD2 is a possible D gene (6 bases). The CDR3 runs 15 residues. Trimming took 2 bases from V and 3 from J, leaving 12 bases between them. Germline CDR1 MRHNA, CDR2 SNTAGT.

CDR3 sequence reads: CATSRVQGSKFSYEQYF. CDR3 coding DNA: TGTGCCACCAGCAGGGTTCAGGGTTCCAAGTTTAGCTACGAGCAGTACTTC. The chain is built from TRBV15 and TRBJ2-7; tentatively, D is TRBD1 (5 bases). CDR3 length: 17 residues. The V gene's germline CDR1 is LNHNV and CDR2 YYDKDF (reference sequence). Trimming removed 3 bases at V and 3 bases at J, with 21 bases between.

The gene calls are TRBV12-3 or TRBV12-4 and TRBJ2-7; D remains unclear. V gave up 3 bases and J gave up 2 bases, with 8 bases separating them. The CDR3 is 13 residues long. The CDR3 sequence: CASSFGLTYEQYF. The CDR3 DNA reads TGTGCCAGCAGTTTCGGGCTAACCTACGAGCAGTACTTC.

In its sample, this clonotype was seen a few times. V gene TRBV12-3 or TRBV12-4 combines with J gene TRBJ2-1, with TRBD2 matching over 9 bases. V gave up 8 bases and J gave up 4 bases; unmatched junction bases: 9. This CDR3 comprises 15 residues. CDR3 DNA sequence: TGTGCCAGCCACACGCGACTAGCGGTATACAATGAGCAGTTCTTC. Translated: CASHTRLAVYNEQFF.

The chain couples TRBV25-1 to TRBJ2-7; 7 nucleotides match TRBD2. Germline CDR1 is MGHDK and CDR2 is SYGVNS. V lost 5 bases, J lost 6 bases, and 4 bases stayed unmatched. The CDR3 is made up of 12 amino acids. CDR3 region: CASSLGTIEQYF. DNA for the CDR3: TGTGCCAGCAGTCTCGGGACTATCGAGCAGTACTTC.

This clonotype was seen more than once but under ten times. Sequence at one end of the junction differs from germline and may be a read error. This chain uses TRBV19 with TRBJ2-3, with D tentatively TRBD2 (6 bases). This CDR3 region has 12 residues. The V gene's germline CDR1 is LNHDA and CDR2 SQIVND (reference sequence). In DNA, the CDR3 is TGTGCCAGCAGTAACCGGGACTCCCTGCAGTATTTT. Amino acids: CASSNRDSLQYF.

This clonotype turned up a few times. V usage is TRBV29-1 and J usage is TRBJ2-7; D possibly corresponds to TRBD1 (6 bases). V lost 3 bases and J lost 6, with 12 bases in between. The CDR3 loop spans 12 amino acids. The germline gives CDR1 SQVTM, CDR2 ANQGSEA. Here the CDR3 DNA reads TGCAGCGTTGATGGAACAGGGCGCGAGCAGTACTTC. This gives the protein CSVDGTGREQYF.

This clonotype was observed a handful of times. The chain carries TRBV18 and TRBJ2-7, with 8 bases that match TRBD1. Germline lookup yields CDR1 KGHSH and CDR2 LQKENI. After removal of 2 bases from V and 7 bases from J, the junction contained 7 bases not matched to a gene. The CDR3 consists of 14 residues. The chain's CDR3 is CASSPSMTGDEQYF. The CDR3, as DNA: TGTGCCAGCTCACCATCTATGACAGGGGATGAGCAGTACTTC. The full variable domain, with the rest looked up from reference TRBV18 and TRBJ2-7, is NAGVMQNPRHLVRRRGQEARLRCSPMKGHSHVYWYRQLPEEGLKFMVYLQKENIIDESGMPKERFSAEFPKEGPSILRIQQVVRGDSAAYFCASSPSMTGDEQYFGPGTRLTVT.